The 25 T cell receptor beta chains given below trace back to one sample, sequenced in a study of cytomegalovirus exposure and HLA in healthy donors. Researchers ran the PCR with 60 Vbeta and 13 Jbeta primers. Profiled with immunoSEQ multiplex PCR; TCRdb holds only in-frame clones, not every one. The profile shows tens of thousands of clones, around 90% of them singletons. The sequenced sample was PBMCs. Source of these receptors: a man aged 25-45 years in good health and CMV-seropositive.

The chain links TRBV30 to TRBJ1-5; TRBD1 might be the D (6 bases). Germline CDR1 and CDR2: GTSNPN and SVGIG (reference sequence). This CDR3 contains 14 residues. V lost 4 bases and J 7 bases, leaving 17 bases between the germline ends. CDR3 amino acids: CAWTSGRGGQPQHF. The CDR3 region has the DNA TGTGCCTGGACGTCGGGCAGGGGTGGACAGCCCCAGCATTTT.

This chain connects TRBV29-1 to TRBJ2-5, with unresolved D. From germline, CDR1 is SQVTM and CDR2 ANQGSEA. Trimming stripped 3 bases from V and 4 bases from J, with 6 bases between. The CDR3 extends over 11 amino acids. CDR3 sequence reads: CSVDWRETQYF. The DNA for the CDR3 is TGCAGCGTTGATTGGAGAGAGACCCAGTACTTC. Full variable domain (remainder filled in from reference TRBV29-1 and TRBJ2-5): SAVISQKPSRDICQRGTSLTIQCQVDSQVTMMFWYRQQPGQSLTLIATANQGSEATYESGFVIDKFPISRPNLTFSTLTVSNMSPEDSSIYLCSVDWRETQYFGPGTRLLVL.

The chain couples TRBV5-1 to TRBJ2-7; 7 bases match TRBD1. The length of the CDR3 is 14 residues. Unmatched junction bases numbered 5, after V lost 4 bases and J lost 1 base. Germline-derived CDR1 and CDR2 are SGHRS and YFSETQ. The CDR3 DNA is TGCGCCAGCAGCGGAGCAGGGGGATCCTACGAGCAGTACTTC. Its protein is CASSGAGGSYEQYF.

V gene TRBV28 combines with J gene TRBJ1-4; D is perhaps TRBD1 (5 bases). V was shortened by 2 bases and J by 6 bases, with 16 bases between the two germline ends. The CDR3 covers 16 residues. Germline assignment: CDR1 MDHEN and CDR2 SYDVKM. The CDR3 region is CASSLMGGTSDEKLFF. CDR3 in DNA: TGTGCCAGCAGTTTAATGGGCGGGACCTCGGATGAAAAACTGTTTTTT.

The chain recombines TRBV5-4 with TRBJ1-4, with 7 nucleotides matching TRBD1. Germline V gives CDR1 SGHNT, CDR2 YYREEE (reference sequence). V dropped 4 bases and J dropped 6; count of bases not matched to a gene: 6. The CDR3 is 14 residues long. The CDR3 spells CASSHDRADEKLFF. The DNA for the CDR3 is TGTGCCAGCAGCCACGACAGGGCGGATGAAAAACTGTTTTTT.

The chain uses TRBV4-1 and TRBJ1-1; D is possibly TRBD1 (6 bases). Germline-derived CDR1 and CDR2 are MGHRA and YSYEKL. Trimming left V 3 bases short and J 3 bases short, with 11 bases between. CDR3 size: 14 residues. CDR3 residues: CASSQRGGDTEAFF. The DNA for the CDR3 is TGCGCCAGCAGCCAGAGGGGGGGCGACACTGAAGCTTTCTTT.

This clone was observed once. CDR3 DNA sequence: TGCGCCAGCAGCTTTGGCCAGTTCAGCACAGATACGCAGTATTTT. It yields the protein CASSFGQFSTDTQYF. The chain is built from TRBV5-1 and TRBJ2-3; D gene uncertain. Trimming left V 2 bases short and J 0 bases short, with 10 bases between. Germline values: CDR1 SGHRS, CDR2 YFSETQ. The CDR3 is 15 residues long.

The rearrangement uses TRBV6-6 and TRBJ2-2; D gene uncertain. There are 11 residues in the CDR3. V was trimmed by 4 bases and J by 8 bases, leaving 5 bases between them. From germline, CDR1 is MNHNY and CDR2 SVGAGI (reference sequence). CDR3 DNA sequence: TGTGCCAGCAGTTGGGCGGGGGAGCTGTTTTTT. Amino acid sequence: CASSWAGELFF.

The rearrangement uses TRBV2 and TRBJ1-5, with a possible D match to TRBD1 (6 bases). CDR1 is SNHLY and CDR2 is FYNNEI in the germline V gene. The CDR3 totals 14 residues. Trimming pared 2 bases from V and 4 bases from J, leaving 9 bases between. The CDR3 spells CASSEQGLNQPQHF. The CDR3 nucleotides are TGTGCCAGCAGTGAACAGGGGCTAAATCAGCCCCAGCATTTT.

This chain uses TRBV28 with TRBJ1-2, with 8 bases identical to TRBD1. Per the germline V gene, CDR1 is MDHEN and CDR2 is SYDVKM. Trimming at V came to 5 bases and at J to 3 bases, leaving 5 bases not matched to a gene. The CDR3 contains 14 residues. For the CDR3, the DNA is TGTGCCAGCAGTCAGGGGGCCCTCGACTATGGCTACACCTTC. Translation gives CASSQGALDYGYTF.

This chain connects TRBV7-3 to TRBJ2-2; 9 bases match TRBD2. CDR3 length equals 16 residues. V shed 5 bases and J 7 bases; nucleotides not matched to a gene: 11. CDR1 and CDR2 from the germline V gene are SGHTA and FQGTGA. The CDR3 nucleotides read TGTGCCAGCAGCCCAGATGGACTAGCGTCGGGCGGGGAGCTGTTTTTT. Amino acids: CASSPDGLASGGELFF.

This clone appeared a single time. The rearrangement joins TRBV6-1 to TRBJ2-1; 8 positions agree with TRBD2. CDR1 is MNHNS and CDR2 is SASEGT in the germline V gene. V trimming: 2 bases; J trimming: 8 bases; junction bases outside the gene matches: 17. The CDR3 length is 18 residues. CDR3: CASSEYGPSGLLSDEQFF. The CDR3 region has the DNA TGTGCCAGCAGTGAATATGGGCCTAGCGGGCTTTTATCCGATGAGCAGTTCTTC.

CDR3 loop: CASSFGDISAYGYTF. CDR3 coding DNA: TGTGCCAGCAGCTTTGGGGACATTTCGGCCTATGGCTACACCTTC. The chain links TRBV5-8 to TRBJ1-2; D possibly corresponds to TRBD1 (6 bases). Looked up from germline, CDR1 is SGHTS and CDR2 is YDEGEE. V was cut by 2 bases and J by 4 bases, with 15 bases left in between. The CDR3 is 15 residues long.

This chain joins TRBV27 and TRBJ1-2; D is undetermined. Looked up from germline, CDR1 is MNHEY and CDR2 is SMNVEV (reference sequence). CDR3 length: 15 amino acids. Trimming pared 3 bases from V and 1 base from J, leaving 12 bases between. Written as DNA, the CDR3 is TGTGCCAGCAGTTTCAGTTTCCCAGTTAACTATGGCTACACCTTC. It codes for CASSFSFPVNYGYTF.

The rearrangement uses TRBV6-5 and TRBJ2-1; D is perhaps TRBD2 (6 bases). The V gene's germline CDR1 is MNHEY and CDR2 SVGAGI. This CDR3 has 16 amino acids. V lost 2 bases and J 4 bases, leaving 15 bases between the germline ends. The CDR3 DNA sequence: TGTGCCAGCAGTTACGGGGCGGGAACGCGGTACAATGAGCAGTTCTTC. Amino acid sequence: CASSYGAGTRYNEQFF.

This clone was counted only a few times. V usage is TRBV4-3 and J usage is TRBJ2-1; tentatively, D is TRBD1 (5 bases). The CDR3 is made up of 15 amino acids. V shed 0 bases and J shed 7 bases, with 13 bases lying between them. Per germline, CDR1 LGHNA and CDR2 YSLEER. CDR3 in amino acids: CASSQDGHRLNEQFF. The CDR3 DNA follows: TGCGCCAGCAGCCAAGATGGACACAGGTTGAATGAGCAGTTCTTC.

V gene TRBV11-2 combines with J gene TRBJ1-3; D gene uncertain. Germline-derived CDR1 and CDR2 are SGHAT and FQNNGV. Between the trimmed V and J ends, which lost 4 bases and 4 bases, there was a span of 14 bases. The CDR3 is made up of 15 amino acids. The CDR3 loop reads CASSYDGPDGNTIYF. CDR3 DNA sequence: TGTGCCAGCAGCTATGATGGGCCCGACGGAAACACCATATATTTT.

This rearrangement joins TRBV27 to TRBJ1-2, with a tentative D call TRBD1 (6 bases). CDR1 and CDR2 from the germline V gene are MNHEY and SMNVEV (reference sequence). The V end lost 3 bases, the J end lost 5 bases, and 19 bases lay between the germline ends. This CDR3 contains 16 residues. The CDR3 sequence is CASSFDRSALLYGYTF. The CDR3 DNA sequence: TGTGCCAGCAGTTTCGACAGGTCGGCTTTACTATATGGCTACACCTTC.

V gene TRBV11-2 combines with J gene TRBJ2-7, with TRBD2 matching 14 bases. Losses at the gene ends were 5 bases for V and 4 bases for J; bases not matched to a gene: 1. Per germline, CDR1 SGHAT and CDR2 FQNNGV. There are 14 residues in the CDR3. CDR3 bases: TGTGCCAGCAGCCGACTAGCGGGAGGGTACGAGCAGTACTTC. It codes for CASSRLAGGYEQYF.

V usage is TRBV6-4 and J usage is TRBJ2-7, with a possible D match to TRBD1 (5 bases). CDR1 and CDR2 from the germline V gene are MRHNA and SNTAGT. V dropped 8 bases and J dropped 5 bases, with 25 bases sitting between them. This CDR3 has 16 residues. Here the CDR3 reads CASDPFRAGRFHEQYF. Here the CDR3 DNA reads TGTGCCAGCGATCCCTTCCGGGCAGGGCGGTTCCACGAGCAGTACTTC.

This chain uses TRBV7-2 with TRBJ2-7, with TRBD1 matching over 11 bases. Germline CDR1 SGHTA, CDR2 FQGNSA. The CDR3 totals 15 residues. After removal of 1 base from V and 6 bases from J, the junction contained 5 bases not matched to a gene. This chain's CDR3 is CASSLVRDRGGEQYF. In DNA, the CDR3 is TGTGCCAGCAGCTTAGTCAGGGACAGGGGGGGCGAGCAGTACTTC.

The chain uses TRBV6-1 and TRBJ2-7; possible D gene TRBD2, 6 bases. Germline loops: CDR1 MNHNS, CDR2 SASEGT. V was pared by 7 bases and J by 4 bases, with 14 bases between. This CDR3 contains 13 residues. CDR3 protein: CASISRGRYEQYF. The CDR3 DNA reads TGTGCCAGCATCTCCCGAGGGAGGTACGAGCAGTACTTC.

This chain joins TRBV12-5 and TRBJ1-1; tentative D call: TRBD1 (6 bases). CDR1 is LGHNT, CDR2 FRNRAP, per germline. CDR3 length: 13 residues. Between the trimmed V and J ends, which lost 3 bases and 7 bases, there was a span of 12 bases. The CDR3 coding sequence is TGTGCTAGTGGTTTAGGGGGGGCTGGTGAAGCTTTCTTT. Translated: CASGLGGAGEAFF.

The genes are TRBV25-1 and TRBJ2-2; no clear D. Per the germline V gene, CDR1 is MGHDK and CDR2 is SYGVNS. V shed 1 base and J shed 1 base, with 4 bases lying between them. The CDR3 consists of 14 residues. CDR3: CASSEFGNTGELFF. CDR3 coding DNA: TGTGCCAGCAGTGAATTCGGGAACACCGGGGAGCTGTTTTTT.

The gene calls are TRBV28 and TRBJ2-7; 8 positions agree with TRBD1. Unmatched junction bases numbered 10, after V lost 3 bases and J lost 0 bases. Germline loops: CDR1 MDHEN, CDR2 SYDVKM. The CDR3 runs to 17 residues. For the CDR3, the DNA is TGTGCCAGCAGTTTTTCTTGGACAGGGACCTCCTCCTACGAGCAGTACTTC. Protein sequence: CASSFSWTGTSSYEQYF.